One and the same sample provided the 11 T cell receptor beta chains below, sequenced in a study of cytomegalovirus exposure and HLA in healthy donors. This PCR relied on a set of 60 Vbeta primers and 13 Jbeta primers. Assay used: immunoSEQ multiplex PCR; TCRdb lists only in-frame clones, some missing. Of some 100,000 clones in the sample, about 70% were seen once. The sample taken for sequencing was PBMCs. The receptor source for this set is a woman aged 40 to 55 in good health and CMV-seronegative.

The chain uses TRBV7-2 and TRBJ1-5; D gene unclear. Germline V gene data show CDR1 as SGHTA and CDR2 as FQGNSA. Trimming took 5 bases from V and 5 from J, leaving 16 bases between them. The CDR3 is made up of 15 amino acids. The DNA of the CDR3 is TGTGCCAGCAGCACCGACGGTCGGGAGTATCAGCCCCAGCATTTT. As protein: CASSTDGREYQPQHF.

This clone turned up a few times. This chain connects TRBV19 to TRBJ1-6; 7 bases match TRBD1. From germline, CDR1 is LNHDA and CDR2 SQIVND (reference sequence). The CDR3 runs to 14 residues. The J segment lost 9 bases and the V segment lost 6 bases, leaving 8 bases of the junction unmatched. The CDR3 protein is CASSLTGASSPLHF. The CDR3 DNA is TGTGCCAGTAGCCTTACAGGGGCAAGTTCACCCCTCCACTTT.

This clone was counted only a few times. The chain carries TRBV28 and TRBJ1-5; maybe TRBD1 (6 bases). Germline-derived CDR1 and CDR2 are MDHEN and SYDVKM. There are 14 residues in the CDR3. V was shortened by 3 bases and J by 3 bases, with 9 bases between the two germline ends. The CDR3 sequence: CASSFTGLNQPQHF. The CDR3 DNA reads as TGTGCCAGCAGTTTCACAGGGCTCAATCAGCCCCAGCATTTT.

The chain joins TRBV2 to TRBJ2-1; 8 bases align to TRBD2. CDR1 is SNHLY and CDR2 is FYNNEI in the germline V gene. This CDR3 is 15 amino acids long. With V trimmed by 6 bases and J by 4 bases, 8 bases remained unmatched. The CDR3 coding sequence is TGTGCCAGCAGATCAACTAGCGGAACTTACAATGAGCAGTTCTTC. Amino acid sequence: CASRSTSGTYNEQFF.

The chain recombines TRBV5-1 with TRBJ2-2; 12 nucleotides agree with TRBD2. CDR1 and CDR2 (germline): SGHRS, YFSETQ. Unmatched junction bases numbered 6, after V lost 4 bases and J lost 2 bases. This CDR3 has 17 amino acids. The CDR3 bases are TGCGCCAGCAGCGAACGGACTAGCGGGGCTAACACCGGGGAGCTGTTTTTT. Its translation: CASSERTSGANTGELFF.

The chain links TRBV10-2 to TRBJ1-1; 7 bases match TRBD1. The CDR3 contains 14 residues. The junction had 15 bases not matched to a gene; V was cut back by 6 bases and J by 11 bases. CDR1 WSHSY and CDR2 SAAADI come from the germline V gene. In nucleotides, the CDR3 is TGCGCCAGCAGGTTCGGAGGGGGCGCGGTTGAGGCTTTCTTT. Amino acid sequence: CASRFGGGAVEAFF.

V usage is TRBV6-5 and J usage is TRBJ2-1; 8 bases fit TRBD2. Trimming cost V 5 bases and J 7 bases; bases outside gene matches: 7. Germline CDR1 is MNHEY and CDR2 is SVGAGI. This CDR3 is built from 14 residues. This CDR3 reads CASSAGRAFNEQFF. The CDR3, as DNA: TGTGCCAGCAGTGCCGGGAGGGCCTTTAATGAGCAGTTCTTC.

The chain couples TRBV4-2 to TRBJ2-3, with 12 bases that match TRBD2. The CDR3 is 18 residues long. CDR1 is LGHNA, CDR2 YNFKEQ, per germline. J gave up 2 bases and V 0 bases, and 6 bases lay outside the gene matches. The CDR3 loop reads CASSQEASGGAVTDTQYF. DNA of the CDR3: TGTGCCAGCAGCCAAGAGGCTAGCGGGGGGGCCGTCACAGATACGCAGTATTTT.

The rearrangement joins TRBV7-2 to TRBJ2-7; D not resolved. The CDR3 runs 13 residues. Looked up from germline, CDR1 is SGHTA and CDR2 is FQGNSA. The ends were cut back, 5 bases at V and 6 bases at J, with 14 bases in the middle. The CDR3 region has the DNA TGTGCCAGCAGCCCCCCCAGCGTACGCGAGCAGTACTTC. Translated, it gives CASSPPSVREQYF. The entire variable domain, with the rest obtained from reference TRBV7-2 and TRBJ2-7, is as follows: GAGVSQSPSNKVTEKGKDVELRCDPISGHTALYWYRQSLGQGLEFLIYFQGNSAPDKSGLPSDRFSAERTGGSVSTLTIQRTQQEDSAVYLCASSPPSVREQYFGPGTRLTVT.

The chain couples TRBV29-1 to TRBJ2-7, with D unresolved. The CDR3 extends over 12 amino acids. Germline CDR1 is SQVTM and CDR2 is ANQGSEA. V lost 1 base, J lost 3 bases, and 7 bases lay in between. In nucleotides, the CDR3 is TGCAGCGTTGAAGTGGCCGACTACGAGCAGTACTTC. Its protein is CSVEVADYEQYF.

V is TRBV7-9 and J is TRBJ2-1, with 7 bases fitting TRBD2. Trimming cost V 1 base and J 3 bases; bases outside gene matches: 9. The CDR3 runs 17 residues. The germline V gene has CDR1 SEHNR and CDR2 FQNEAQ (reference sequence). CDR3 sequence (DNA): TGTGCCAGCAGCTTAGAGGGGTGGCGGGGGAGCTACAATGAGCAGTTCTTC. Its translation is CASSLEGWRGSYNEQFF.